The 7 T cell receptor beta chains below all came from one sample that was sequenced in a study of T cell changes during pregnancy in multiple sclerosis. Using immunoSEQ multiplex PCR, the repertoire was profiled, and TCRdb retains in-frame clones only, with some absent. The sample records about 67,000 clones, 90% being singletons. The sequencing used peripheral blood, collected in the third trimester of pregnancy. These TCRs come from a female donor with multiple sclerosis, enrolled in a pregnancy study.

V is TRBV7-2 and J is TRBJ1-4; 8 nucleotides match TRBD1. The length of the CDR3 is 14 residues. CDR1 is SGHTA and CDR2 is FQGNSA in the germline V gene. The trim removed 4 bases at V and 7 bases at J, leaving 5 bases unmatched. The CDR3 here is CASSYTGGGEKLFF. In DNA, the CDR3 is TGTGCCAGCAGCTACACAGGGGGAGGTGAAAAACTGTTTTTT.

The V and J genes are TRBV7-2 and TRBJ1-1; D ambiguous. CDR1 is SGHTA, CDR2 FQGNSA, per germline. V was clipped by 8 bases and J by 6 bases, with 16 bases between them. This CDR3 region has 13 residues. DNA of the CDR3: TGTGCCAGCGGCATTAAGGGAGGTCCTGAAGCTTTCTTT. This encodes CASGIKGGPEAFF.

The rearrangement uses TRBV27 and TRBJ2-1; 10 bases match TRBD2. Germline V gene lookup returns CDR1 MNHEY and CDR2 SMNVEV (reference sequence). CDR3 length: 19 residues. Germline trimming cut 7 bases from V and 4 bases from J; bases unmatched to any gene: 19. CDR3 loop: CASTLRPRSGTSVYNEQFF. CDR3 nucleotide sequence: TGTGCCAGCACTCTTAGGCCCCGATCCGGGACTAGCGTATACAATGAGCAGTTCTTC.

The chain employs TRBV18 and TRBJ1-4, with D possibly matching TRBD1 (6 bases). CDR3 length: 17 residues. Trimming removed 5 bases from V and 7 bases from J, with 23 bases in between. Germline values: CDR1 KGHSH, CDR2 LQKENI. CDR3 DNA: TGTGCCAGCTCATCATTCTCTACAGGGAATTCGGTTGAAAAACTGTTTTTT. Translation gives CASSSFSTGNSVEKLFF.

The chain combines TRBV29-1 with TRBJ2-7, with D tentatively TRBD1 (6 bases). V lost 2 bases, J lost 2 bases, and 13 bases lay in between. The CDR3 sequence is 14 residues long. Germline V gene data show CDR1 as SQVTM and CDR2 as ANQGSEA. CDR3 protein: CSVELAEGAYEQYF. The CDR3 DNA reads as TGCAGCGTTGAATTGGCAGAGGGGGCCTACGAGCAGTACTTC.

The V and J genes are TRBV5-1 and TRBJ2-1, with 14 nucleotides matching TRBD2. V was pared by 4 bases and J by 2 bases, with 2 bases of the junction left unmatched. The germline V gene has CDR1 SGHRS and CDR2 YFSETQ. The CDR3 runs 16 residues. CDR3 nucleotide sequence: TGCGCCAGCAGCGGGGGACTAGCGGGAGCCTACAATGAGCAGTTCTTC. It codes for CASSGGLAGAYNEQFF.

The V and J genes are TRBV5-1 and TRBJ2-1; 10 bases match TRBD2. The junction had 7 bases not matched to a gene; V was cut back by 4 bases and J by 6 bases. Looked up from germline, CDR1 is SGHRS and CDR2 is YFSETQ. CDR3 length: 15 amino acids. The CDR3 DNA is TGCGCCAGCAGCCTCGCTAGCGGGGGATTCAATGAGCAGTTCTTC. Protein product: CASSLASGGFNEQFF.